This T cell receptor (beta chain) emerged from a study of CD8 T cells in ankylosing spondylitis. Study-wide points: Clones that were linked to disease were CD8+ and were relatively rare in peripheral blood. Before this, some motif variants had been reported in reactive arthritis synovial fluid and blood.

This clonotype was recorded many times. Its antigen is unidentified. TCRdb fed the 5' RACE reads into MiXCR, producing one record per CDR3 protein. Among around 99,000 distinct CDR3 sequences listed, roughly 9.6% were seen once. Germline CDR1 MGHDK, CDR2 SYGVNS. This CDR3 spans 14 amino acids. V was clipped by 7 bases and J by 8 bases, with 17 bases between them. Sequenced: blood, either unsorted or a sorted T cell fraction (not recorded which). This TCR was sampled from a male donor with ankylosing spondylitis or in good health (not recorded which). This chain joins TRBV25-1 and TRBJ1-4; no firm D call. The CDR3 reads CASISNPPREKLFF. The CDR3, as DNA: TGTGCCAGCATTTCCAACCCCCCCAGAGAAAAACTGTTTTTT.